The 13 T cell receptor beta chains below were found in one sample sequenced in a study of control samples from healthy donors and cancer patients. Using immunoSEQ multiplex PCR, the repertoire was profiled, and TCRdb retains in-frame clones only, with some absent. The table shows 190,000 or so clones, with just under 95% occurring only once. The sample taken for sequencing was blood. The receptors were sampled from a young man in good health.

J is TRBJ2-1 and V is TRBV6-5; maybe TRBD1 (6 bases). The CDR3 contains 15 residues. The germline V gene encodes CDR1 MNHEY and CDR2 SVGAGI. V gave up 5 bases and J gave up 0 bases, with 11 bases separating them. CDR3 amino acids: CASSRTDGSYNEQFF. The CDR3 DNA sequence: TGTGCCAGCAGTCGGACAGACGGCTCCTACAATGAGCAGTTCTTC.

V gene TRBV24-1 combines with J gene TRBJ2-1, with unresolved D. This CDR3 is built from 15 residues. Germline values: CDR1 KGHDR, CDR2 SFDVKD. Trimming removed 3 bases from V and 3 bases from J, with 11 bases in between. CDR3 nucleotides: TGTGCCACCAGTGATCCCGGAAGGGACTACAATGAGCAGTTCTTC. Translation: CATSDPGRDYNEQFF.

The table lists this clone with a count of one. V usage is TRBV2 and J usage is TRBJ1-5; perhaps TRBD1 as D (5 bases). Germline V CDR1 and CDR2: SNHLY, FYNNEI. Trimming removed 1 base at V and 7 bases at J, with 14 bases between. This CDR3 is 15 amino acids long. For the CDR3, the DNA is TGTGCCAGCAGTGAAGATGGGCAGGGTTGGCAGCCCCAGCATTTT. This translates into CASSEDGQGWQPQHF.

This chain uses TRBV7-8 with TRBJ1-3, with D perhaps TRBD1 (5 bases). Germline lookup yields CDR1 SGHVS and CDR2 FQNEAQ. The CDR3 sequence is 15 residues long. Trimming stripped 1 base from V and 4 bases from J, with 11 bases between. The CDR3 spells CASSLDPGRGNTIYF. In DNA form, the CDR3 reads TGTGCCAGCAGCTTAGATCCAGGGCGGGGAAACACCATATATTTT.

CDR3 in amino acids: CASSLPLAGGTQYF. Written as DNA, the CDR3 is TGTGCCAGCAGCTTGCCCCTAGCGGGGGGTACGCAGTATTTT. The chain couples TRBV7-2 to TRBJ2-3; 11 bases match TRBD2. Germline-derived CDR1 and CDR2 are SGHTA and FQGNSA. The junction had 4 bases not matched to a gene; V was cut back by 3 bases and J by 8 bases. This CDR3 region has 14 residues.

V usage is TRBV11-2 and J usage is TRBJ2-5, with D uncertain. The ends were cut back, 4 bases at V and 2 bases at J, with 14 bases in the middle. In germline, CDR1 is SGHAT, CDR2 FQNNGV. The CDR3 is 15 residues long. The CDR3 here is CASSSLPLRQETQYF. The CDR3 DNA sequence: TGTGCCAGCAGCTCTCTCCCCCTTCGACAAGAGACCCAGTACTTC.

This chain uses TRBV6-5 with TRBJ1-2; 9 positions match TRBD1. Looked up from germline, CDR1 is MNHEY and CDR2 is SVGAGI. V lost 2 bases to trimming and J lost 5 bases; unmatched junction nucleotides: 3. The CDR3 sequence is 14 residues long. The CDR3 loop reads CASSYRDRVYGYTF. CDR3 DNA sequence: TGTGCCAGCAGTTACCGGGACAGGGTATATGGCTACACCTTC.

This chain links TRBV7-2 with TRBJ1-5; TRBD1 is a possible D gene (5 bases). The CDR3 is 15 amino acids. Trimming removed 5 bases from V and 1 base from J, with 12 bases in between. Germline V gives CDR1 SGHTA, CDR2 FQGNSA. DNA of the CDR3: TGTGCCAGCAGCCCTAAAGGGGAAAGCAATCAGCCCCAGCATTTT. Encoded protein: CASSPKGESNQPQHF.

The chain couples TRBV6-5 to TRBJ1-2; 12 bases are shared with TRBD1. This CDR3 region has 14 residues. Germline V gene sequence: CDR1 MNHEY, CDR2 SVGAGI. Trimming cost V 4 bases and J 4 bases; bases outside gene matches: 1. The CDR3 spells CASSLGQGAYGYTF. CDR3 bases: TGTGCCAGCAGTTTGGGACAGGGGGCCTATGGCTACACCTTC.

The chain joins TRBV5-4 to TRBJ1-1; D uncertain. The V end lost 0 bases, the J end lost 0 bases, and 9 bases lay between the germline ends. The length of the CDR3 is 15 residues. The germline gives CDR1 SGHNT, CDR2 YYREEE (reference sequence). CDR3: CASSLGPGMNTEAFF. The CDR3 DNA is TGTGCCAGCAGCTTGGGACCGGGAATGAACACTGAAGCTTTCTTT.

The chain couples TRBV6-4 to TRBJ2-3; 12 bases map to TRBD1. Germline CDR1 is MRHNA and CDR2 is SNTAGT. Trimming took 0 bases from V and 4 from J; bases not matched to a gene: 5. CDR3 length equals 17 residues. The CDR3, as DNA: TGTGCCAGCAGTGACTCGGGGACAGGGGGCATCGCAGATACGCAGTATTTT. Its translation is CASSDSGTGGIADTQYF.

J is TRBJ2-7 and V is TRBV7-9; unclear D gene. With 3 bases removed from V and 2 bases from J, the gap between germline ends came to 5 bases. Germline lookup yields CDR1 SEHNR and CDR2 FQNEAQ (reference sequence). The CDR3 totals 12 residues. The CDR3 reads CASSFTTYEQYF. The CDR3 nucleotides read TGTGCCAGCAGCTTTACGACCTACGAGCAGTACTTC.

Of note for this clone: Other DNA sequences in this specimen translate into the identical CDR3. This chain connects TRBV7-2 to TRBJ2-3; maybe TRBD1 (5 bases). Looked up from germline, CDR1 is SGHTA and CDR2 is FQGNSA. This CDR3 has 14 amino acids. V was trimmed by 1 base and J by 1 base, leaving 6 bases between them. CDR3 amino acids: CASSLGGRTDTQYF. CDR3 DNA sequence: TGTGCCAGCAGCTTAGGGGGCCGCACAGATACGCAGTATTTT. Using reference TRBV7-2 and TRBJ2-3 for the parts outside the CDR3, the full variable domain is GAGVSQSPSNKVTEKGKDVELRCDPISGHTALYWYRQSLGQGLEFLIYFQGNSAPDKSGLPSDRFSAERTGGSVSTLTIQRTQQEDSAVYLCASSLGGRTDTQYFGPGTRLTVL.